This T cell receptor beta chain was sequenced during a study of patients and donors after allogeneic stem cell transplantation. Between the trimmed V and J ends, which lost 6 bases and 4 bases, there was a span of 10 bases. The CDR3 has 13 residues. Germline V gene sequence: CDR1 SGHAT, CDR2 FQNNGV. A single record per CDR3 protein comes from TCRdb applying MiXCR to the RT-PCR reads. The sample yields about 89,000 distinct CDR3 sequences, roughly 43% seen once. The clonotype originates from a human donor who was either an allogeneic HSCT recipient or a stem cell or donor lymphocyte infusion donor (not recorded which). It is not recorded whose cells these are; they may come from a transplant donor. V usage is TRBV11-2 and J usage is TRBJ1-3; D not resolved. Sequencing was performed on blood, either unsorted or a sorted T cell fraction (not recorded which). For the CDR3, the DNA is TGTGCCAGCAGGAACACGAAAGGAAACACCATATATTTT. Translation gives CASRNTKGNTIYF.